This section outlines one T cell receptor beta chain sequence together with its context. These data belong to a study of Graves' ophthalmopathy and Graves' hyperthyroidism. The study enrolled ophthalmopathy donors with moderate-to-severe activity, CAS ≥3, NOSPECS ≥4 and duration under 3 months. Beta-chain TCR CDR3 regions were amplified from RNA transcripts. A first-round RT-PCR used HTBI primers, followed by a second-round multiplex PCR. TCRdb reprocessed the multiplex PCR reads with MiXCR, giving one entry per CDR3 protein. The sample yields more than 550,000 distinct CDR3 sequences, roughly 41% seen once. V gave up 1 base and J gave up 4 bases; unmatched junction bases: 6. The germline CDR1 and CDR2 sequences are SNHLY and FYNNEI. This CDR3 contains 15 residues.

The sample taken for sequencing was peripheral blood. The genes are TRBV2 and TRBJ1-2; 7 bases align to TRBD1. The sequence was collected from an adult man with Graves' ophthalmopathy. The CDR3 reads CASSEGRGTAYGYTF. In DNA, the CDR3 is TGTGCCAGCAGTGAAGGGAGAGGGACAGCCTATGGCTACACCTTC. Variable domain in full (rest from reference TRBV2 and TRBJ1-2): EPEVTQTPSHQVTQMGQEVILRCVPISNHLYFYWYRQILGQKVEFLVSFYNNEISEKSEIFDDQFSVERPDGSNFTLKIRSTKLEDSAMYFCASSEGRGTAYGYTFGSGTRLTVV.